A selection of T cell receptor beta chains follows, all from one sample in a study of B cell selection in AIRE deficiency. Profiling relied on immunoSEQ multiplex PCR, and the TCRdb table lists in-frame clones only, not all of them. The sample includes tens of thousands of clones, 95% to 97% of them seen just once. The sample consisted of conventional CD4+ T cells sorted from PBMCs. Every receptor here comes from a human donor with AIRE deficiency. Both conserved end residues are part of each CDR3. The D gene is left open where the match is weak. Where a row states a size, it is once, few, many or the class of an expanded clone; other rows omit it.

J gene: TRBJ2-7
V gene: TRBV2
D gene: TRBD2
clone size: -
CDR3 protein: CASSGTLAGDAYEQYF
CDR3 DNA: TGTGCCAGCAGCGGCACACTAGCGGGAGATGCCTACGAGCAGTACTTC

J gene: TRBJ1-5
V gene: TRBV2
D gene: -
clone size: -
CDR3 protein: CASSELFYARRGDQPQHF
CDR3 DNA: TGTGCCAGCAGTGAACTGTTCTACGCCCGGAGGGGGGATCAGCCCCAGCATTTT

J gene: TRBJ1-2
V gene: TRBV2
D gene: TRBD1
clone size: -
CDR3 protein: CASSLDRVNYGYTF
CDR3 DNA: TGTGCCAGCAGTTTGGACAGGGTGAACTATGGCTACACCTTC

J gene: TRBJ1-2
V gene: TRBV28
D gene: TRBD1
clone size: -
CDR3 protein: CASSRQGAYGYTF
CDR3 DNA: TGTGCCAGCAGTCGACAGGGAGCATATGGCTACACCTTC

J gene: TRBJ2-7
V gene: TRBV21-1
D gene: -
clone size: once
CDR3 protein: CASTHPSTPGQGLKIPYEQYF
CDR3 DNA: TGTGCCAGCACCCACCCCTCAACGCCGGGACAGGGACTGAAGATCCCCTACGAGCAGTACTTC

J gene: TRBJ2-2
V gene: TRBV5-4
D gene: -
clone size: -
CDR3 protein: CASSLAGPTGELFF
CDR3 DNA: TGTGCCAGCAGCTTGGCCGGGCCCACCGGGGAGCTGTTTTTT

J gene: TRBJ1-2
V gene: TRBV5-6
D gene: TRBD1
clone size: once
CDR3 protein: CASSPAGTGSFYGYTF
CDR3 DNA: TGTGCCAGCAGTCCGGCCGGGACAGGGAGTTTCTATGGCTACACCTTC

J gene: TRBJ1-2
V gene: TRBV2
D gene: TRBD1
clone size: -
CDR3 protein: CASSRDRDLYGYTF
CDR3 DNA: TGTGCCAGCAGTAGGGACAGGGACCTCTATGGCTACACCTTC

J gene: TRBJ2-3
V gene: TRBV7-9
D gene: TRBD2
clone size: -
CDR3 protein: CASSSPKLAGVGDTQYF
CDR3 DNA: TGTGCCAGCAGCTCCCCCAAGCTAGCGGGAGTAGGTGATACGCAGTATTTT

J gene: TRBJ2-5
V gene: TRBV19
D gene: -
clone size: -
CDR3 protein: CASSIRGLGETQYF
CDR3 DNA: TGTGCCAGTAGTATCCGGGGCCTTGGAGAGACCCAGTACTTC

J gene: TRBJ2-3
V gene: TRBV7-2
D gene: -
clone size: -
CDR3 protein: CASSRGTVMGGDTQYF
CDR3 DNA: TGTGCCAGCAGTAGAGGGACGGTGATGGGGGGAGATACGCAGTATTTT

J gene: TRBJ2-1
V gene: TRBV11-2
D gene: TRBD2
clone size: -
CDR3 protein: CASSLVRLAVYNEQFF
CDR3 DNA: TGTGCCAGCAGCTTAGTCAGACTAGCGGTCTACAATGAGCAGTTCTTC

J gene: TRBJ1-1
V gene: TRBV28
D gene: -
clone size: -
CDR3 protein: CASSFAGVTEAFF
CDR3 DNA: TGTGCCAGCAGTTTCGCAGGGGTCACTGAAGCTTTCTTT

J gene: TRBJ2-2
V gene: TRBV28
D gene: -
clone size: -
CDR3 protein: CASSLSGDTGELFF
CDR3 DNA: TGTGCCAGCAGTTTATCCGGGGACACCGGGGAGCTGTTTTTT

J gene: TRBJ2-7
V gene: TRBV27
D gene: TRBD1
clone size: -
CDR3 protein: CASRLTGVSGYEQYF
CDR3 DNA: TGTGCCAGCAGACTGACAGGGGTTAGCGGCTACGAGCAGTACTTC

J gene: TRBJ2-3
V gene: TRBV29-1
D gene: TRBD2
clone size: once
CDR3 protein: CSVDAGGTDTQYF
CDR3 DNA: TGCAGCGTTGACGCGGGGGGCACAGATACGCAGTATTTT

J gene: TRBJ2-7
V gene: TRBV19
D gene: TRBD2
clone size: -
CDR3 protein: CASSPLASGSREQYF
CDR3 DNA: TGTGCCAGTAGTCCCTTGGCTAGCGGGAGTCGCGAGCAGTACTTC

J gene: TRBJ2-7
V gene: TRBV7-2
D gene: -
clone size: once
CDR3 protein: CASSLPRGEQYF
CDR3 DNA: TGTGCCAGCAGCTTACCACGCGGCGAGCAGTACTTC

J gene: TRBJ2-2
V gene: TRBV7-9
D gene: TRBD2
clone size: -
CDR3 protein: CASSLSGGFTGELFF
CDR3 DNA: TGTGCCAGCAGCTTGAGCGGGGGCTTCACCGGGGAGCTGTTTTTT

J gene: TRBJ2-7
V gene: TRBV7-2
D gene: TRBD2
clone size: -
CDR3 protein: CASSIAGRYEQYF
CDR3 DNA: TGTGCCAGCAGCATAGCGGGAAGGTACGAGCAGTACTTC

J gene: TRBJ2-4
V gene: TRBV19
D gene: -
clone size: -
CDR3 protein: CASSAGSWYMAKNIQYF
CDR3 DNA: TGTGCCAGTAGTGCAGGGTCGTGGTATATGGCCAAAAACATTCAGTACTTC

J gene: TRBJ1-5
V gene: TRBV30
D gene: -
clone size: -
CDR3 protein: CAWTQGDGSNQPQHF
CDR3 DNA: TGTGCCTGGACTCAAGGGGACGGTAGCAATCAGCCCCAGCATTTT